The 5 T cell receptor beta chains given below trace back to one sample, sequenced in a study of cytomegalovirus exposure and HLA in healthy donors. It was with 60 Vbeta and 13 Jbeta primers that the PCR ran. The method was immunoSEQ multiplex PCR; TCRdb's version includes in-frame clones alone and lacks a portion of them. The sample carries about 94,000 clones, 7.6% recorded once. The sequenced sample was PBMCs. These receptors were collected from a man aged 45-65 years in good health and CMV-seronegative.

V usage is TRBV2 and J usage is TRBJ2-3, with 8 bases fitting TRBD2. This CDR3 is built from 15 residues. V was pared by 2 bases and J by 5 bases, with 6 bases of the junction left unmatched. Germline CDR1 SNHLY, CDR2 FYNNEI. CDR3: CASSEWRGVVDTQYF. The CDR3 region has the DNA TGTGCCAGCAGTGAATGGCGGGGGGTAGTAGATACGCAGTATTTT.

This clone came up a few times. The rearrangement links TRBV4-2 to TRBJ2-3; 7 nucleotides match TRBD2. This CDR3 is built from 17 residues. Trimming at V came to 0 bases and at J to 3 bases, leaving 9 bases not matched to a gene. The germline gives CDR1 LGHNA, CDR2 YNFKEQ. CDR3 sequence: CASSQDSGEGRTDTQYF. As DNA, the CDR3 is TGTGCCAGCAGCCAAGATTCGGGGGAGGGCCGGACAGATACGCAGTATTTT.

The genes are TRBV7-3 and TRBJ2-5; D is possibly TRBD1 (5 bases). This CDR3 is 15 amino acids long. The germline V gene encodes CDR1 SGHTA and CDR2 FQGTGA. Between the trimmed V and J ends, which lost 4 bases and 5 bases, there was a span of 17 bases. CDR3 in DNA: TGTGCCAGCAGCTGGGGTGGCAGGGTGGAGGAGACCCAGTACTTC. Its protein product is CASSWGGRVEETQYF.

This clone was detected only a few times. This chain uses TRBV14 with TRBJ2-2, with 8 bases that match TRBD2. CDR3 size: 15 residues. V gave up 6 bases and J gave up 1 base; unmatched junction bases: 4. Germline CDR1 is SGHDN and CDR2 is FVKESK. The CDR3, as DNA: TGTGCCAGCAGGAAAGCGGGGGTGAACACCGGGGAGCTGTTTTTT. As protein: CASRKAGVNTGELFF.

The CDR3: CASSLLSGRDFDTQYF. CDR3 bases: TGCGCCAGCAGCTTACTTAGCGGGAGGGATTTTGATACGCAGTATTTT. The rearrangement joins TRBV5-1 to TRBJ2-3, with TRBD2 matching 11 bases. The CDR3 totals 16 residues. The V and J ends lost 2 bases and 6 bases, in that order; junction bases with no gene match: 8. Germline lookup yields CDR1 SGHRS and CDR2 YFSETQ.